Below, 19 T cell receptor beta chains from the same sample are listed, as sequenced in a study of radiotherapy plus CTLA-4 blockade in lung cancer. The repertoire was sequenced with immunoSEQ multiplex PCR; TCRdb's copy has only in-frame clones and lacks some. The data show 40,000 to 50,000 clones, with roughly four fifths seen just once and roughly 3.4% held by the top ten. Material: peripheral blood, obtained from a patient treated with radiotherapy plus ipilimumab. These receptors were collected from a human donor with non-small cell lung cancer who had stable disease on radiotherapy plus ipilimumab.

This clone was seen just once. This CDR3 reads CASSQGQGTLAKNIQYF. In DNA form, the CDR3 reads TGCGCCAGCAGCCAGGGGCAGGGAACTTTAGCCAAAAACATTCAGTACTTC. The chain is built from TRBV4-1 and TRBJ2-4, with D possibly being TRBD1 (5 bases). Trimming stripped 3 bases from V and 0 bases from J, with 15 bases between. Germline CDR1 MGHRA, CDR2 YSYEKL. CDR3 length: 17 amino acids.

The chain carries TRBV27 and TRBJ2-1; D remains ambiguous. V dropped 5 bases and J dropped 0 bases, with 8 bases sitting between them. From germline, CDR1 is MNHEY and CDR2 SMNVEV (reference sequence). This CDR3 region has 14 residues. The CDR3 bases are TGTGCCAGCAGTACTACTGCCTCCTACAATGAGCAGTTCTTC. Its protein product is CASSTTASYNEQFF.

The chain couples TRBV29-1 to TRBJ2-7; TRBD2 matches 11 bases. CDR3 length: 13 amino acids. The V gene end was trimmed by 5 bases and the J gene end by 4 bases; junction bases not matched to a gene: 4. Germline V lookup: CDR1 SQVTM, CDR2 ANQGSEA. CDR3 residues: CSVFSGRAYEQYF. Written as DNA, the CDR3 is TGCAGCGTTTTTAGCGGGAGGGCATACGAGCAGTACTTC.

This chain links TRBV30 with TRBJ2-3, with 9 bases matching TRBD1. CDR1 is GTSNPN, CDR2 SVGIG, per germline (reference sequence). V shed 4 bases, J shed 3 bases, and the junction held 5 bases outside the gene matches. CDR3 length: 14 residues. The CDR3 loop is CAWTAGTGTDTQYF. The CDR3, as DNA: TGTGCCTGGACCGCCGGGACAGGGACAGATACGCAGTATTTT.

The V gene is TRBV15, the J gene TRBJ2-7; 7 bases are a match to TRBD2. Germline V gene data show CDR1 as LNHNV and CDR2 as YYDKDF (reference sequence). The trim removed 5 bases at V and 6 bases at J, leaving 10 bases unmatched. This CDR3 region has 14 residues. The CDR3, as DNA: TGTGCCACCAGCTGGGGGGGACTCCCCCGCGAGCAGTACTTC. Translation gives CATSWGGLPREQYF.

This chain links TRBV19 with TRBJ1-1, with 7 positions matching TRBD1. CDR1 is LNHDA, CDR2 SQIVND, per germline (reference sequence). V gave up 5 bases and J gave up 0 bases; unmatched junction bases: 6. The CDR3 loop spans 15 amino acids. This chain's CDR3 is CASSPGTEMNTEAFF. The DNA of the CDR3 is TGTGCCAGTAGTCCAGGGACAGAGATGAACACTGAAGCTTTCTTT.

The chain employs TRBV14 and TRBJ2-7; TRBD1 might be the D (6 bases). V lost 3 bases and J lost 7, with 13 bases in between. Germline V lookup: CDR1 SGHDN, CDR2 FVKESK. The CDR3 length is 13 residues. The CDR3 DNA reads as TGTGCCAGCAGCCAGGTGCAGGGGCGGGAGCAGTACTTC. It yields the protein CASSQVQGREQYF.

The chain links TRBV6-4 to TRBJ2-3; D is uncertain. The CDR3 has 15 residues. Germline V gene data show CDR1 as MRHNA and CDR2 as SNTAGT. The ends were cut back, 0 bases at V and 1 base at J, with 8 bases in the middle. This chain's CDR3 is CASSDSVGGTDTQYF. The CDR3 bases are TGTGCCAGCAGTGACTCGGTAGGAGGCACAGATACGCAGTATTTT.

The chain couples TRBV5-4 to TRBJ2-3; tentatively, D is TRBD1 (5 bases). The CDR3 runs to 15 residues. Trimming left V 1 base short and J 1 base short, with 10 bases between. Germline V gives CDR1 SGHNT, CDR2 YYREEE (reference sequence). The CDR3, as DNA: TGTGCCAGCAGCTTGATCATACAGGGCACAGATACGCAGTATTTT. It codes for CASSLIIQGTDTQYF.

The chain carries TRBV27 and TRBJ2-7, with D tentatively TRBD2 (7 bases). V gave up 2 bases and J gave up 1 base, with 15 bases separating them. Germline V CDR1 and CDR2: MNHEY, SMNVEV (reference sequence). The CDR3 has 16 residues. The DNA of the CDR3 is TGTGCCAGCAGTTTAGTGGGGGGGCGCCGATCCTACGAGCAGTACTTC. Residues: CASSLVGGRRSYEQYF.

The chain recombines TRBV5-1 with TRBJ2-3; D remains ambiguous. The CDR3 has 12 amino acids. Germline CDR1 reads SGHRS; CDR2 reads YFSETQ. The V gene lost 4 bases and the J gene lost 0 bases, with 3 bases spanning the gap. DNA of the CDR3: TGCGCCAGCAGCACTAGCACAGATACGCAGTATTTT. As protein: CASSTSTDTQYF.

This chain joins TRBV28 and TRBJ2-7; D unclear. Germline V gives CDR1 MDHEN, CDR2 SYDVKM. Trimming shortened V by 7 bases and J by 5 bases, and 21 bases separated the two germline ends. The CDR3 sequence is 15 residues long. The chain's CDR3 is CASTSTDGWNHEQYF. The CDR3 DNA sequence: TGTGCCAGCACCAGCACAGACGGCTGGAACCACGAGCAGTACTTC.

This chain joins TRBV7-2 and TRBJ2-1; 7 nucleotides agree with TRBD1. V dropped 5 bases and J dropped 2; count of bases not matched to a gene: 12. Germline-derived CDR1 and CDR2 are SGHTA and FQGNSA. CDR3 length: 17 amino acids. The CDR3 loop reads CASSGAGTAATYNEQFF. The CDR3, as DNA: TGTGCCAGCAGCGGGGCCGGGACAGCCGCTACCTACAATGAGCAGTTCTTC.

On this clone: Its ends do not fully match the called genes, so a read error is possible. This chain uses TRBV5-8 with TRBJ2-7; 7 nucleotides match TRBD1. This CDR3 contains 15 residues. Germline lookup yields CDR1 SGHTS and CDR2 YDEGEE. The CDR3: CASSQGQGESYEQYF. CDR3 coding DNA: TGCGCCAGCAGCCAAGGTCAGGGGGAGTCCTACGAGCAGTACTTC.

The chain joins TRBV28 to TRBJ2-5; 9 bases are a match to TRBD2. With 5 bases clipped from V and 1 base from J, the junction kept 5 bases outside the gene matches. The germline CDR1 and CDR2 sequences are MDHEN and SYDVKM. This CDR3 is built from 15 residues. For the CDR3, the DNA is TGTGCCAGCAGTAAGATGACTAGCGGCCAAGAGACCCAGTACTTC. Protein: CASSKMTSGQETQYF.

This rearrangement joins TRBV28 to TRBJ2-4; 11 bases are a match to TRBD2. J was trimmed by 0 bases and V by 1 base; bases with no gene match: 8. The CDR3 contains 19 residues. The germline V gene encodes CDR1 MDHEN and CDR2 SYDVKM. CDR3 DNA: TGTGCCAGCAGTTTATTGCTAGCGGGAGGAATTGCAGCCAAAAACATTCAGTACTTC. It translates to CASSLLLAGGIAAKNIQYF.

This sequence joins TRBV2 and TRBJ2-7; TRBD1 might be the D (5 bases). V lost 7 bases, J lost 0 bases, and 16 bases lay in between. Germline CDR1 SNHLY, CDR2 FYNNEI. The CDR3 totals 15 residues. The CDR3 DNA reads as TGTGCCAGCAATTCTAGGGGCGACTCCTCCTACGAGCAGTACTTC. It translates to CASNSRGDSSYEQYF. Filled out from reference TRBV2 and TRBJ2-7, the complete variable domain reads EPEVTQTPSHQVTQMGQEVILRCVPISNHLYFYWYRQILGQKVEFLVSFYNNEISEKSEIFDDQFSVERPDGSNFTLKIRSTKLEDSAMYFCASNSRGDSSYEQYFGPGTRLTVT.

This sequence joins TRBV10-1 and TRBJ2-1; D is perhaps TRBD2 (6 bases). Deletions cut 2 bases from V and 5 bases from J, with 13 bases between. The CDR3 extends over 15 amino acids. Looked up from germline, CDR1 is WNHNN and CDR2 is SYGVQD (reference sequence). This CDR3 is CASSEGGIRDNEQFF. CDR3 DNA sequence: TGCGCCAGCAGTGAGGGCGGGATTCGGGACAATGAGCAGTTCTTC.

The chain uses TRBV15 and TRBJ2-7; D is ambiguous. V was cut by 4 bases and J by 4 bases, with 14 bases left in between. The CDR3 loop spans 14 amino acids. Germline V gene data show CDR1 as LNHNV and CDR2 as YYDKDF (reference sequence). The CDR3 bases are TGTGCCACCAGCATCTCGGGTTTGCCTTACGAGCAGTACTTC. It specifies CATSISGLPYEQYF.